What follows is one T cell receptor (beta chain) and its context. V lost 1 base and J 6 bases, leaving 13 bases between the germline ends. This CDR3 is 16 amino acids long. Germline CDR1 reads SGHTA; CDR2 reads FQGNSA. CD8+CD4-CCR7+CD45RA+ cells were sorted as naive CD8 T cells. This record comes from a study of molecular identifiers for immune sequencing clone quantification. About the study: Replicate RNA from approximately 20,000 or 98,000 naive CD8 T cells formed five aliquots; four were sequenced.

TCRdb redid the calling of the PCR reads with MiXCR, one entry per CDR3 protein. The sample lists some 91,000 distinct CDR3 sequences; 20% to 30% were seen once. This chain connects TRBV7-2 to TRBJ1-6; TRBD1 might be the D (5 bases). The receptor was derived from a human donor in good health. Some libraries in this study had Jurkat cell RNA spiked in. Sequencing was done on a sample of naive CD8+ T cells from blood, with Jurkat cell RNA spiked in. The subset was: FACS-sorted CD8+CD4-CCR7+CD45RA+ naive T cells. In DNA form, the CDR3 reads TGTGCCAGCAGCTTAGGTTGGGCAGGGCGTAATTCACCCCTCCACTTT. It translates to CASSLGWAGRNSPLHF.